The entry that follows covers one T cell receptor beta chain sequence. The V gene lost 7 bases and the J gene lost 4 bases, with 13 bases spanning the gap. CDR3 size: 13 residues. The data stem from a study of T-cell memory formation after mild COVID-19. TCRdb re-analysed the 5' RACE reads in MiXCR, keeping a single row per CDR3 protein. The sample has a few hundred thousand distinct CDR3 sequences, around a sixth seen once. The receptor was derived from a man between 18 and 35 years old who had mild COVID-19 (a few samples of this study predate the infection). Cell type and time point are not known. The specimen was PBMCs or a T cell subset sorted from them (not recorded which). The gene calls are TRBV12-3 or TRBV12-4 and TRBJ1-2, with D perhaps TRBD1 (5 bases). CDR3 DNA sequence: TGTGCCAGCACCATGACAGACGGCTATGGCTACACCTTC. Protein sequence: CASTMTDGYGYTF.